One T cell receptor beta chain is described in this entry. This specimen comes from a study of blood T cell repertoires in COVID-19. The repertoire was sequenced with immunoSEQ multiplex PCR; TCRdb's copy has only in-frame clones and lacks some. This sample has roughly 290,000 clones, with approximately 88% found just once. The V gene's germline CDR1 is MNHEY and CDR2 SVGAGI. Trimming took off 2 bases at V and 10 bases at J, with 8 bases between the two ends. This CDR3 has 12 residues. The sequenced sample was PBMCs or T cells enriched from blood (not recorded which). This rearrangement joins TRBV6-5 to TRBJ1-4; D perhaps matches TRBD1 (5 bases). This sequence originates from a woman aged 40-49 years who had recovered from COVID-19. The CDR3 region is CASSYRGGKLFF. CDR3 coding DNA: TGTGCCAGCAGTTACAGGGGTGGAAAACTGTTTTTT.